Below are 21 T cell receptor beta chains sequenced from a single sample in a study of CD8 T cells in Susac syndrome. Reverse transcription of roughly 0.45 to 1 ug RNA was performed with random hexamers. TCRdb re-called the immunoSEQ multiplex PCR reads with MiXCR, one entry per CDR3 protein. The repertoire includes about 400,000 distinct CDR3 sequences, 85% to 90% of them detected once, and approximately 0.12% sits in the top ten. Sequenced material: CD8+ T cells from PBMCs. The receptors stem from a human donor with multiple sclerosis.

This clonotype has just one count. The chain uses TRBV12-3 or TRBV12-4 and TRBJ2-7; D possibly corresponds to TRBD1 (6 bases). The CDR3 sequence is 13 residues long. The V and J ends lost 4 bases and 3 bases respectively, with 10 bases between them. The CDR3 coding sequence is TGTGCCAGCAGTTCCACAGGGTTCTACGAGCAGTACTTC. Translation gives CASSSTGFYEQYF.

The J gene is TRBJ2-7, the V gene TRBV5-4; TRBD2 agrees at 11 bases. The CDR3 runs 15 residues. The germline gives CDR1 SGHNT, CDR2 YYREEE (reference sequence). Unmatched junction bases numbered 5, after V lost 4 bases and J lost 2 bases. In DNA, the CDR3 is TGTGCCAGCAGCCTTACTAGCGGGGGCACCTACGAGCAGTACTTC. Protein product: CASSLTSGGTYEQYF. Looking up the rest from reference TRBV5-4 and TRBJ2-7 gives the full variable domain: ETGVTQSPTHLIKTRGQQVTLRCSSQSGHNTVSWYQQALGQGPQFIFQYYREEENGRGNFPPRFSGLQFPNYSSELNVNALELDDSALYLCASSLTSGGTYEQYFGPGTRLTVT.

The CDR3 DNA reads as TGTGCCAGCAGTCGGGACCTTCTTATCGGTTCACCCCTCCACTTT. Translation: CASSRDLLIGSPLHF. This chain links TRBV27 with TRBJ1-6; TRBD1 is a possible D gene (5 bases). V dropped 5 bases and J dropped 9 bases, with 17 bases sitting between them. Germline-derived CDR1 and CDR2 are MNHEY and SMNVEV (reference sequence). There are 15 residues in the CDR3.

This chain joins TRBV6-1 and TRBJ2-1, with D maybe TRBD2 (6 bases). The V end was cut by 8 bases, the J end by 0 bases, with 14 bases between. The CDR3 covers 15 residues. Germline assignment: CDR1 MNHNS and CDR2 SASEGT. CDR3 residues: CASGVSGGSYNEQFF. The CDR3 bases are TGTGCCAGCGGGGTTAGCGGTGGCTCCTACAATGAGCAGTTCTTC.

The chain has TRBV29-1 and TRBJ1-3; D gene unclear. The ends were cut back, 3 bases at V and 0 bases at J, with 12 bases in the middle. Germline V gene data show CDR1 as SQVTM and CDR2 as ANQGSEA. CDR3 size: 15 residues. In nucleotides, the CDR3 is TGCAGCGTTGAGAATCTGGGCTACTCTGGAAACACCATATATTTT. This encodes CSVENLGYSGNTIYF.

The chain couples TRBV4-2 to TRBJ1-2; no clear D gene. Deletions cut 0 bases from V and 8 bases from J, with 7 bases between. The CDR3 has 12 amino acids. Per the germline V gene, CDR1 is LGHNA and CDR2 is YNFKEQ. CDR3 coding DNA: TGTGCCAGCAGCCAAGAGGGAAGCGGCTACACCTTC. It translates to CASSQEGSGYTF.

The chain joins TRBV6-6 to TRBJ2-1; unclear D gene. Germline lookup yields CDR1 MNHNY and CDR2 SVGAGI (reference sequence). This CDR3 is built from 15 residues. V was shortened by 0 bases and J by 7 bases, with 13 bases between the two germline ends. In DNA, the CDR3 is TGTGCCAGCAGTTACTCGTCTGCTAGTGGGAATGAGCAGTTCTTC. It specifies CASSYSSASGNEQFF.

This chain connects TRBV18 to TRBJ1-2; D remains unclear. V dropped 0 bases and J dropped 0 bases, with 11 bases sitting between them. Germline V gives CDR1 KGHSH, CDR2 LQKENI. This CDR3 has 16 amino acids. CDR3 sequence reads: CASSPPIRVSNYGYTF. CDR3 DNA: TGTGCCAGCTCACCACCTATCCGGGTTTCTAACTATGGCTACACCTTC.

This chain connects TRBV12-3 or TRBV12-4 to TRBJ2-7, with 8 bases that match TRBD2. The V segment lost 6 bases and the J segment 4 bases; nucleotides outside the gene matches: 11. The length of the CDR3 is 15 residues. Here the CDR3 reads CASSWSGGKHYEQYF. As DNA, the CDR3 is TGTGCCAGCAGCTGGAGCGGGGGCAAACATTACGAGCAGTACTTC.

V usage is TRBV6-1 and J usage is TRBJ2-7; D is possibly TRBD2 (6 bases). CDR1 is MNHNS and CDR2 is SASEGT in the germline V gene. This CDR3 is built from 13 residues. V was pared by 8 bases and J by 3 bases, with 14 bases between. The CDR3 coding sequence is TGTGCCAGCTGCGGGACTTCCCACTACGAGCAGTACTTC. It encodes CASCGTSHYEQYF.

The V call is TRBV11-3, the J call TRBJ2-3; 11 bases fit TRBD2. The CDR3 spans 15 residues. V trimming: 4 bases; J trimming: 4 bases; junction bases outside the gene matches: 4. Germline CDR1 SGHNT, CDR2 YENEEA. In DNA form, the CDR3 reads TGTGCCAGCAGCTCTAGCGGGGGGTTAGCAGATACGCAGTATTTT. Translation gives CASSSSGGLADTQYF.

This sequence joins TRBV27 and TRBJ1-2; tentatively, D is TRBD1 (5 bases). The germline gives CDR1 MNHEY, CDR2 SMNVEV (reference sequence). The germline V and J ends were trimmed by 2 bases and 0 bases, with 7 bases remaining between them. This CDR3 is 14 amino acids long. CDR3: CASSLRGPNYGYTF. For the CDR3, the DNA is TGTGCCAGCAGTTTACGGGGACCTAACTATGGCTACACCTTC.

The rearrangement uses TRBV12-3 or TRBV12-4 and TRBJ2-7; 7 nucleotides agree with TRBD2. V lost 7 bases to trimming and J lost 2 bases; unmatched junction nucleotides: 5. This CDR3 contains 13 residues. The CDR3 DNA reads TGTGCCAGCACTGGGGGGGTCCCCTACGAGCAGTACTTC. Encoded protein: CASTGGVPYEQYF.

The J gene is TRBJ2-3, the V gene TRBV19; a possible D gene is TRBD1 (5 bases). V was shortened by 4 bases and J by 2 bases, with 13 bases between the two germline ends. The CDR3 covers 15 residues. The germline gives CDR1 LNHDA, CDR2 SQIVND (reference sequence). The DNA for the CDR3 is TGTGCCAGTAGTACCAGGGTTATGGTCACAGATACGCAGTATTTT. Translated: CASSTRVMVTDTQYF.

The chain combines TRBV7-2 with TRBJ2-1; D may be TRBD1 or TRBD2 (5 bases each). Deletions cut 1 base from V and 3 bases from J, with 16 bases between. The germline V gene encodes CDR1 SGHTA and CDR2 FQGNSA. The CDR3 spans 17 residues. CDR3 bases: TGTGCCAGCAGCTTAGTCGGTGGGACGGCGGTCTACAATGAGCAGTTCTTC. Amino acid sequence: CASSLVGGTAVYNEQFF.

On this clonotype itself: A read error may produce the germline difference seen at one junction end. The chain links TRBV9 to TRBJ2-3; D gene unclear. CDR3 length: 14 amino acids. CDR1 is SGDLS and CDR2 is YYNGEE in the germline V gene. The CDR3 region has the DNA TGTGCCAGCAGCGTAGGGTTATTCACAGATACGCGGTATTTT. This sequence encodes CASSVGLFTDTRYF.

The chain is built from TRBV6-1 and TRBJ2-1, with no clear D. The length of the CDR3 is 11 residues. Trimming removed 7 bases at V and 8 bases at J, with 9 bases between. In germline, CDR1 is MNHNS, CDR2 SASEGT. The CDR3 is CASILADEQFF. The CDR3 DNA sequence: TGTGCCAGCATATTAGCCGATGAGCAGTTCTTC.

In this sample, this clonotype turned up once. The genes are TRBV9 and TRBJ2-1; 11 bases are a match to TRBD2. This CDR3 has 16 amino acids. With 3 bases clipped from V and 8 bases from J, the junction kept 10 bases outside the gene matches. CDR1 and CDR2 (germline): SGDLS, YYNGEE. The CDR3 DNA reads TGTGCCAGCAGCGCATTTAGCGGGAGGGCCATTCATGAGCAGTTCTTC. It yields the protein CASSAFSGRAIHEQFF.

V usage is TRBV28 and J usage is TRBJ1-5; no clear D gene. CDR1 is MDHEN, CDR2 SYDVKM, per germline. CDR3 length equals 15 residues. Trimming took off 0 bases at V and 7 bases at J, with 13 bases between the two ends. CDR3 region: CASSLWRGTPQPQHF. CDR3 nucleotide sequence: TGTGCCAGCAGTTTATGGCGGGGTACCCCACAGCCCCAGCATTTT.

This clonotype has only one observation. The chain combines TRBV7-9 with TRBJ2-2; perhaps TRBD1 as D (7 bases). V was pared by 1 base and J by 1 base, with 10 bases between. CDR1 and CDR2 (germline): SEHNR, FQNEAQ (reference sequence). The CDR3 has 16 amino acids. This CDR3 reads CASSLVQGGNTGELFF. CDR3 coding DNA: TGTGCCAGCAGCTTAGTTCAGGGGGGGAACACCGGGGAGCTGTTTTTT.

The rearrangement joins TRBV29-1 to TRBJ2-1, with no clear D. The V end lost 5 bases, the J end lost 0 bases, and 11 bases lay between the germline ends. This CDR3 has 14 amino acids. CDR1 SQVTM and CDR2 ANQGSEA come from the germline V gene. Here the CDR3 DNA reads TGCAGCGTTTCCCAGCGAAGCTCCTACAATGAGCAGTTCTTC. Protein sequence: CSVSQRSSYNEQFF.